The source of this T cell receptor (beta chain) is a study of T-cell memory formation after mild COVID-19. Turning to the study itself: Clustering of TCRs was largely donor specific. Broader study findings: Among clones contracting day 15 to 85, CD4/CD8 was balanced, whereas later expanders leaned CD4+. Researchers could not confirm that second-wave clones peaking on day 37 targeted SARS-CoV-2.

This clonotype has more than one count but fewer than ten. The target antigen is unknown. The 5'RACE method, run with constant-segment primers, produced TCR alpha and TCR beta cDNA libraries (carrying sample barcodes and UMIs). Via MiXCR, TCRdb re-called the 5' RACE reads, giving one row per CDR3 protein. The table lists 58,000 or so distinct CDR3 sequences, about a quarter of them singletons. The CDR3 contains 15 residues. V was pared by 1 base and J by 2 bases, with 11 bases between. In germline, CDR1 is SGHTA, CDR2 FQGTGA. The chain carries TRBV7-3 and TRBJ2-5; D is possibly TRBD2 (6 bases). Sequenced material: PBMCs or a T cell subset sorted from them (not recorded which). The sequence came from a young man who had mild COVID-19 (a few samples of this study predate the infection). Cell type and time point are not known. The CDR3 DNA reads TGTGCCAGCAGCTTAAGTACGGGGGTGCAAGAGACCCAGTACTTC. This gives the protein CASSLSTGVQETQYF.